The T cell receptor (beta chain) under discussion was sequenced for a study of T cell repertoires in cytomegalovirus infection. Study overall: CMV infection together with matching HLA type was indicated by public TCR beta signatures.

Unmatched junction bases numbered 6, after V lost 3 bases and J lost 5 bases. From germline, CDR1 is LNHDA and CDR2 SQIVND (reference sequence). The CDR3 length is 15 residues. Using its own MiXCR run on the reads, TCRdb lists one record per CDR3 protein. The top ten hold 48% of the sample, which has roughly 570,000 distinct CDR3 sequences, 40% seen once. Findings and limits, study-wide: Cumulative frequency (of public TCR beta family members) identified carriers of CMV plus the relevant HLA. Dominant in the ex vivo response were TCR beta clonotypes restricted by HLA-C and specific for CMV.

The sample holds a few counts of this clonotype. Its antigen is not known. Source: cultured PBMCs, taken from culture after CMV antigen stimulation. The clonotype was recovered from a human donor in good health (CMV status not recorded). Some clones in this sample may be carry-over from other donors' samples. This chain links TRBV19 with TRBJ2-1; 8 bases agree with TRBD2. The CDR3 bases are TGTGCCAGTAGTATGTTGGTAGCGGGGAACAATGAGCAGTTCTTC. Encoded protein: CASSMLVAGNNEQFF.